Shown below are 18 T cell receptor beta chains from a single sample sequenced in a study of blood T cell dynamics during melanoma immunotherapy. The time point denotes: pre-treatment baseline. Measured with immunoSEQ multiplex PCR; TCRdb has only the in-frame clones, and not every one. The table lists a few thousand clones, around 97% of them singletons. The sample here was effector memory CD8+ T cells from blood, taken from a patient treated with checkpoint blockade. The source is a human donor with melanoma.

The V gene is TRBV27, the J gene TRBJ2-3, with 8 bases identical to TRBD2. The CDR3 length is 14 residues. Germline V CDR1 and CDR2: MNHEY, SMNVEV (reference sequence). The V and J ends lost 3 bases and 2 bases, in that order; junction bases with no gene match: 1. The DNA of the CDR3 is TGTGCCAGCAGTTTCGGGGGGGACACAGATACGCAGTATTTT. This sequence encodes CASSFGGDTDTQYF.

The rearrangement uses TRBV7-6 and TRBJ2-1; 8 bases are shared with TRBD1. Trimming cost V 2 bases and J 5 bases; bases outside gene matches: 11. Per germline, CDR1 SGHVS and CDR2 FNYEAQ. The length of the CDR3 is 17 residues. The chain's CDR3 is CASSLYRQGRYDNEQFF. CDR3 DNA: TGTGCCAGCAGCTTATACCGACAGGGGAGGTACGACAATGAGCAGTTCTTC.

The rearrangement joins TRBV5-1 to TRBJ2-3, with D perhaps matching TRBD1 or TRBD2 (5 bases each). The CDR3 sequence is 14 residues long. Germline lookup yields CDR1 SGHRS and CDR2 YFSETQ. Trimming stripped 0 bases from V and 2 bases from J, with 7 bases between. CDR3: CASSLGGITDTQYF. DNA of the CDR3: TGCGCCAGCAGCTTGGGGGGGATCACAGATACGCAGTATTTT.

This chain joins TRBV6-5 and TRBJ2-2; D not resolved. The length of the CDR3 is 13 residues. The V end was cut by 1 base, the J end by 8 bases, with 8 bases between. Germline values: CDR1 MNHEY, CDR2 SVGAGI. This chain's CDR3 is CASSYFLGGELFF. CDR3 DNA sequence: TGTGCCAGCAGTTACTTCTTAGGGGGGGAGCTGTTTTTT.

The V call is TRBV4-1, the J call TRBJ1-5, with 7 bases identical to TRBD1. This CDR3 has 15 amino acids. Germline values: CDR1 MGHRA, CDR2 YSYEKL. V lost 0 bases to trimming and J lost 7 bases; unmatched junction nucleotides: 6. The CDR3 spells CASSQDQGGGQPQHF. The CDR3, as DNA: TGCGCCAGCAGCCAAGATCAAGGGGGCGGACAGCCCCAGCATTTT.

The V and J genes are TRBV13 and TRBJ2-1, with D possibly matching TRBD2 (6 bases). Germline lookup yields CDR1 PRHDT and CDR2 FYEKMQ (reference sequence). The CDR3 consists of 12 residues. Trimming took 5 bases from V and 4 from J, leaving 6 bases between them. The CDR3: CASSRGYNEQFF. CDR3 in DNA: TGTGCCAGCAGCCGGGGGTACAATGAGCAGTTCTTC.

This clone came up once. V is TRBV2 and J is TRBJ2-7; a weak D match, TRBD1 (5 bases). Per germline, CDR1 SNHLY and CDR2 FYNNEI. Trimming left V 3 bases short and J 0 bases short, with 12 bases between. The CDR3 spans 15 residues. The CDR3: CASSDTQDTSYEQYF. The CDR3 region has the DNA TGTGCCAGCAGTGATACCCAGGACACCTCCTACGAGCAGTACTTC.

The rearrangement links TRBV27 to TRBJ1-2; D remains ambiguous. The V end lost 6 bases, the J end lost 5 bases, and 22 bases lay between the germline ends. Germline CDR1 reads MNHEY; CDR2 reads SMNVEV (reference sequence). This CDR3 has 16 residues. CDR3 bases: TGTGCCAGCAGCTGGGTTGGAGGTAGGAAGGATTATGGCTACACCTTC. This sequence encodes CASSWVGGRKDYGYTF.

This chain uses TRBV11-2 with TRBJ1-1; no definite D call. The V end lost 1 base, the J end lost 6 bases, and 15 bases lay between the germline ends. CDR3 size: 15 residues. CDR1 is SGHAT, CDR2 FQNNGV, per germline. The CDR3 nucleotides read TGTGCCAGCAGCTTAGGCTGGGGTTCCGACGCTGAAGCTTTCTTT. It codes for CASSLGWGSDAEAFF.

The chain combines TRBV2 with TRBJ2-7; the D gene is possibly TRBD2 (6 bases). Germline-derived CDR1 and CDR2 are SNHLY and FYNNEI. This CDR3 comprises 13 residues. The ends were cut back, 6 bases at V and 1 base at J, with 10 bases in the middle. Here the CDR3 reads CASSAGMSYEQYF. The CDR3 bases are TGTGCCAGCAGCGCGGGGATGTCCTACGAGCAGTACTTC. The entire variable domain, with the rest obtained from reference TRBV2 and TRBJ2-7, is as follows: EPEVTQTPSHQVTQMGQEVILRCVPISNHLYFYWYRQILGQKVEFLVSFYNNEISEKSEIFDDQFSVERPDGSNFTLKIRSTKLEDSAMYFCASSAGMSYEQYFGPGTRLTVT.

The chain carries TRBV27 and TRBJ2-7, with D perhaps TRBD2 (5 bases). CDR1 is MNHEY and CDR2 is SMNVEV in the germline V gene (reference sequence). The CDR3 runs 14 residues. V was shortened by 4 bases and J by 4 bases, with 14 bases between the two germline ends. In DNA form, the CDR3 reads TGTGCCAGCAGTTACAGTAGCGCCGGGTACGAGCAGTACTTC. As protein: CASSYSSAGYEQYF.

V is TRBV10-2 and J is TRBJ1-1; D is unresolved. CDR3 length equals 15 residues. Per the germline V gene, CDR1 is WSHSY and CDR2 is SAAADI. Trimming left V 3 bases short and J 3 bases short, with 14 bases between. CDR3 nucleotide sequence: TGCGCCAGCAGTGAAGCGCCGGGAGGGTACACTGAAGCTTTCTTT. This gives the protein CASSEAPGGYTEAFF.

J is TRBJ1-5 and V is TRBV28; 8 positions match TRBD1. V trimming: 6 bases; J trimming: 6 bases; junction bases outside the gene matches: 10. The CDR3 totals 15 residues. Germline CDR1 is MDHEN and CDR2 is SYDVKM. This chain's CDR3 is CASRSRTGFGQPQHF. The CDR3 DNA is TGTGCCAGCAGATCCAGGACAGGGTTCGGTCAGCCCCAGCATTTT.

V and J are TRBV15 and TRBJ1-1, with D hard to call. V lost 2 bases to trimming and J lost 1 base, with 5 bases between them. The germline CDR1 and CDR2 sequences are LNHNV and YYDKDF (reference sequence). The CDR3 contains 13 residues. CDR3 region: CATSRMGNTEAFF. In DNA form, the CDR3 reads TGTGCCACCAGCAGAATGGGGAACACTGAAGCTTTCTTT.

CDR3 coding DNA: TGTGCCAGCAGCATATCCTGGCAGGGGGCCCTCTACGAGCAGTACTTC. Its translation: CASSISWQGALYEQYF. The chain employs TRBV27 and TRBJ2-7; 8 bases match TRBD1. The CDR3 is 16 residues long. The germline gives CDR1 MNHEY, CDR2 SMNVEV (reference sequence). The J segment lost 3 bases and the V segment lost 6 bases, leaving 13 bases of the junction unmatched.

J is TRBJ2-3 and V is TRBV19; D remains unclear. V was trimmed by 3 bases and J by 2 bases, leaving 9 bases between them. Germline V gives CDR1 LNHDA, CDR2 SQIVND (reference sequence). This CDR3 region has 14 residues. CDR3 nucleotide sequence: TGTGCCAGTAGTATCCCCCCAGACACAGATACGCAGTATTTT. It codes for CASSIPPDTDTQYF.

The sample holds one count of this clone. The chain is built from TRBV28 and TRBJ2-7, with TRBD2 as a possible D gene (6 bases). Trimming removed 5 bases at V and 1 base at J, with 12 bases between. Germline-derived CDR1 and CDR2 are MDHEN and SYDVKM. CDR3 length: 14 amino acids. As DNA, the CDR3 is TGTGCCAGCAGTCCGGGACTGTCGTCCTACGAGCAGTACTTC. Translating gives CASSPGLSSYEQYF.

This CDR3 reads CASRDNTDTQYF. As DNA, the CDR3 is TGTGCCAGCAGGGACAACACAGATACGCAGTATTTT. This chain uses TRBV28 with TRBJ2-3; maybe TRBD1 (5 bases). CDR3 length equals 12 residues. Deletions cut 6 bases from V and 2 bases from J, with 6 bases between. Germline V lookup: CDR1 MDHEN, CDR2 SYDVKM.